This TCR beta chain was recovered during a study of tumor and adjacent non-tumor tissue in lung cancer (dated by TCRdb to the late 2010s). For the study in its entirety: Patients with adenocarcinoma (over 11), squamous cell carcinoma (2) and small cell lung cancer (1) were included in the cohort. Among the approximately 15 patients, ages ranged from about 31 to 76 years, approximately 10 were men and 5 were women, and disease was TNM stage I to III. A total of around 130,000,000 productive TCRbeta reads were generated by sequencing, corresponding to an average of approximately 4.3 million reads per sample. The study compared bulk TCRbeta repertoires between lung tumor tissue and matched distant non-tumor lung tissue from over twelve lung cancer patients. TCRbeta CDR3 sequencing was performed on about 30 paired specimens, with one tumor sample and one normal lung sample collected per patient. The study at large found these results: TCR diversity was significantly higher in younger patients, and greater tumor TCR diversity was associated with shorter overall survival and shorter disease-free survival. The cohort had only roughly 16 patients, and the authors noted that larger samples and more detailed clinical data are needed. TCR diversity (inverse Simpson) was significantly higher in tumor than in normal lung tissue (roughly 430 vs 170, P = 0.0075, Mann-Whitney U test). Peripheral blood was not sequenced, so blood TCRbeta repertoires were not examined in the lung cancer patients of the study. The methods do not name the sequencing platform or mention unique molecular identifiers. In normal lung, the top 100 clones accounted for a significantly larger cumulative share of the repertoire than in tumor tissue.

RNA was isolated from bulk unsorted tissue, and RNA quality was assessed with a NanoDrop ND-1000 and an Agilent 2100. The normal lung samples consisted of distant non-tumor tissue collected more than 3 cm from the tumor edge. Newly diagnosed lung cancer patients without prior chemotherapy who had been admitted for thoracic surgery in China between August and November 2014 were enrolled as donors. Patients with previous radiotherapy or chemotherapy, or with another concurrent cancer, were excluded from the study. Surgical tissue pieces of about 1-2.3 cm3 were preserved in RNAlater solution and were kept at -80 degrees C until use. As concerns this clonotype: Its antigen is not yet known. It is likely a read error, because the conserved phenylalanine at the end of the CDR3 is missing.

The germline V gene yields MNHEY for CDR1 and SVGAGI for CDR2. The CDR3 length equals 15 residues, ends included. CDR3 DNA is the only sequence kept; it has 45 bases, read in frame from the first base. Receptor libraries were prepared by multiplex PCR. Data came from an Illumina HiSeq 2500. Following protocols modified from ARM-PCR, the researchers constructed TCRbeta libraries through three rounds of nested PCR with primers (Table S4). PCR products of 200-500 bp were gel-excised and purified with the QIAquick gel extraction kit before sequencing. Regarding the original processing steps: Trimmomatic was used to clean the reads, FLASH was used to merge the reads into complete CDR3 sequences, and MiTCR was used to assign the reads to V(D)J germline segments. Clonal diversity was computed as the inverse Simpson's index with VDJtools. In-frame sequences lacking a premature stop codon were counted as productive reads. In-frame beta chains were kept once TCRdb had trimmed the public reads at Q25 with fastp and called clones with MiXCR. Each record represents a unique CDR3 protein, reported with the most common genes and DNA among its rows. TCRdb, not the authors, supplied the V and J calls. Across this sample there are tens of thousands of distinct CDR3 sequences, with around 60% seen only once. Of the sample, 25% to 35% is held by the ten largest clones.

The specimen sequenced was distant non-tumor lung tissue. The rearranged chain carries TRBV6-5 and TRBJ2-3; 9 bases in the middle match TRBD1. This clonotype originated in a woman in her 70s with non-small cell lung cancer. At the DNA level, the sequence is TGTGCAAGCAGCCCCGGGACAGGGATGGCAGATACGCAGTATTTA. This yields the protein CASSPGTGMADTQYL.